These 6 T cell receptor beta chains came from one sample sequenced in a study of tumor-infiltrating lymphocytes in glioblastoma multiforme. Multiple V-beta primers and a C-beta primer amplified TCRB from RNA. One entry per CDR3 protein results from TCRdb running MiXCR on the multiplex PCR reads. The sample gives around 30,000 distinct CDR3 sequences, roughly two thirds of which show up once; approximately 31% is in the top ten. The sample comprised brain tumor tissue. The receptors originated from a male donor with glioblastoma.

To note about this clonotype: A junction boundary mismatches the germline segment, possibly from a read error. The chain recombines TRBV11-2 with TRBJ2-6; D might be TRBD1 (5 bases). Per the germline V gene, CDR1 is SGHAT and CDR2 is FQNNGV. The CDR3 sequence is 17 residues long. The CDR3 DNA sequence: TGTGCCAACAGCTTAGCTCGCTCGAGCTCTGGGGCCAACGTCCTGACCTTC. Encoded protein: CANSLARSSSGANVLTF.

About this clonotype: A clone one base away is much larger, so this may be a read error. The chain links TRBV7-9 to TRBJ2-5; possible D gene TRBD2, 5 bases. The length of the CDR3 is 14 residues. Germline assignment: CDR1 SEHNR and CDR2 FQNEAQ (reference sequence). V lost 5 bases to trimming and J lost 2 bases, with 12 bases between them. The CDR3 reads CASSQGGLQETQYF. The CDR3 DNA reads as TGTGCCAGCAGCCAAGGAGGACTGCAAGAGACCCAGTACTTC.

Note on this clonotype: Being one base from a much bigger clone, this may be a read error. The V and J genes are TRBV28 and TRBJ1-2; no reliable D call. CDR3 length equals 12 residues. Between the trimmed V and J ends, which lost 7 bases and 8 bases, there was a span of 14 bases. Looked up from germline, CDR1 is MDHEN and CDR2 is SYDVKM. The CDR3 loop reads CASISCDRGYTF. The CDR3 DNA reads TGTGCCAGCATCTCCTGTGACCGGGGCTACACCTTC.

As concerns this clonotype: This sequence may be a read error, since a much larger clone differs from it by one base. J is TRBJ2-5 and V is TRBV6-2 or TRBV6-3, with 8 bases matching TRBD1. This CDR3 contains 16 residues. The germline gives CDR1 MNHEY, CDR2 SVGEGT. The CDR3 loop is CASSSTGQAMEETQSF. The DNA of the CDR3 is TGTGCCAGCAGTTCGACGGGACAGGCCATGGAGGAGACCCAGAGCTTC.

On this clonotype: A much larger clone differs by one base, so this may be a read error. This chain uses TRBV28 with TRBJ2-3; D is possibly TRBD2 (5 bases). This CDR3 is 14 amino acids long. Germline V gives CDR1 MDHEN, CDR2 SYDVKM. The CDR3 DNA reads TGTCCCAGCAGTTTTTTACTAGGCACAGATACGCAGTATTTT. Protein: CPSSFLLGTDTQYF. Combining the CDR3 with reference TRBV28 and TRBJ2-3 gives the whole variable domain DVKVTQSSRYLVKRTGEKVFLECVQDMDHENMFWYRQDPGLGLRLIYFSYDVKMKEKGDIPEGYSVSREKKERFSLILESASTNQTSMYLCPSSFLLGTDTQYFGPGTRLTVL.

The sample holds many counts of this clonotype. The chain is built from TRBV5-8 and TRBJ2-1, with D perhaps matching TRBD2 (6 bases). Germline V lookup: CDR1 SGHTS, CDR2 YDEGEE. With 4 bases removed from V and 9 bases from J, the gap between germline ends came to 17 bases. The CDR3 sequence is 14 residues long. CDR3 loop: CASSLTRLRGEQFF. DNA for the CDR3: TGTGCCAGCAGCCTGACTAGACTTCGGGGTGAGCAGTTCTTC.